The text below deals with one TCR beta chain. Only a few counts were recorded for this clone. Its antigen is unknown. The input lacks base qualities; no much larger clone sits a single base away. Each donor gave one peripheral blood draw, averaging around 0.11 L, which was collected into heparinised tubes. A BD FACSAria II was used to sort naive, central memory, regulatory and stem cell-like memory CD4+ T cells with a panel that included CD45RO, CCR7, CD25, CD127, CD95 and CD27. A purity above 95% was achieved for all sorted populations. PBMCs were isolated right away by Lymphoprep density gradient centrifugation and were stained directly, without culture. To minimize batch effects, samples were stained and sorted in pairs, one healthy donor with one patient per experiment. The sample belongs to a study of beta chain features in type 1 diabetes (dated by TCRdb to 2016 to 2019). The study in broad terms: Mean age, gender distribution, total cell number and subset yield did not differ between patients and healthy donors. The study compared the TCRB repertoires of sorted circulating CD4+ T cell subsets in recently diagnosed type 1 diabetes patients with those in matched healthy donors. Across all samples, some 99 million sorted cells were examined, and cell number per subset correlated strongly with RNA yield. Naive and central memory subsets were obtained from all 30 or so donors, but regulatory and stem cell-like memory subsets were isolated from only 8 patients and roughly 8 healthy donors. General findings and caveats noted by the study authors: PCR might favor shorter templates, but patient and control samples were amplified and corrected together, so any skew would affect both groups equally. In all four CD4+ subsets, TCRB CDR3 length was moderately but significantly shorter in type 1 diabetes patients. Because cDNA was sequenced instead of genomic DNA, activated cells with high expression could be over-represented, although the groups did not differ in activation or CD3 levels. Naive, central memory and regulatory TCRB repertoires appeared to be more alike among patients than among healthy donors. HLA sub-analyses involved small numbers of individuals, so any influence of HLA type on TCRB rearrangement remained unresolved. Fewer insertions and more nucleotide deletions at VDJ recombination sites were observed in patients with type 1 diabetes, implying thymic rearrangement abnormalities.

All of the isolated RNA was reverse transcribed with the High Capacity cDNA Reverse Transcription Kit, so expressed TCRB transcripts were sequenced. Deep immunoSEQ sequencing was performed on naive, central memory and regulatory T cell samples, with an average of roughly 3.5 million total reads per sample. Sorted cells were lysed in RLT buffer and RNA was extracted with DNase-treated RNeasy Micro or Mini kits, depending on cell number. Each cell subset was processed separately to prevent cross-contamination, with patient and healthy donor samples processed together. Using the immunoSEQ multiplex PCR, TCRB sequences were amplified from cDNA into 87-bp fragments spanning the CDR3 region. Sequencing of the amplicons was performed on the Illumina HiSeq platform. Processing in the source paper ran as follows. PCR bias was corrected computationally using synthetic template baselines, and reads within Hamming distance 2 were collapsed, with unmergeable singletons discarded. Reads were aligned against IMGT to assign V, D and J genes, CDR3 length and insertions or deletions at six rearrangement sites. Clonotype counts were normalized to sorted cell number within each subset before computing true diversity and Gini coefficients with the tcR R package. The overlap coefficient, calculated on TCRB nucleotide sequences, was used to measure repertoire sharing. As a proxy for the pre-selection repertoire, out-of-frame TCRB sequences from naive cells were analyzed. Imported from immuneACCESS, the table was reduced by TCRdb to in-frame sequences with V and J called. These copies leave out some clones; in studies compared against another copy, an unresolved V gene accounts for under half, and the cause of the remainder is not known. D and trimming were read from the DNA, whereas the V and J calls and clone size are those reported in that table. This sample comprises some 500,000 clones, 11% of them detected only once. The ten largest clonotypes hold about 0.045% of the sample.

The CDR3 goes from the cysteine to the phenylalanine over 13 residues. Kept here is only the CDR3 DNA, which spans 39 bases and is read in frame from base 1. The germline V gene yields SGHNT for CDR1 and YENEEA for CDR2. The germline V and J ends show losses of 2 bases and 7 bases respectively, and no gene match explains 1 base of the junction. The origin of this receptor is a woman younger than 30 in good health. The chain uses TRBV11-3 and TRBJ1-4; TRBD1 aligns with 7 central bases. The specimen was naive CD4+ T cells from blood. The meaning of the sample's cell subset or site label: true naive CD4+ T cells. CDR3 sequence: CASSLSGGEKLFF. The sequenced DNA is TGTGCCAGCAGCTTATCAGGGGGTGAAAAACTGTTTTTT. Full variable domain (CDR3 extended with the reference TRBV11-3 and TRBJ1-4 proteins): EAGVVQSPRYKIIEKKQPVAFWCNPISGHNTLYWYLQNLGQGPELLIRYENEEAVDDSQLPKDRFSAERLKGVDSTLKIQPAELGDSAVYLCASSLSGGEKLFFGSGTQLSVL.